This record concerns one T cell receptor beta chain sequence. The antigen is unknown. The data are from a study of monozygotic twins with inflammatory bowel disease. Germline V gives CDR1 SGHRS, CDR2 YFSETQ. This CDR3 has 15 amino acids. Overall study results and limits: Individual T cell subtypes were not distinguishable.

TCRdb re-called the 5' RACE reads; one entry per CDR3 protein, DNA not given. The repertoire table contains around 450,000 distinct CDR3 sequences. The sequence came from a human donor with ulcerative colitis or Crohn's disease, or a healthy co-twin of an affected twin (not recorded which). Sequenced material: blood. The chain employs TRBV5-1 and TRBJ2-3; TCRdb's assignment of TRBD1 cannot be checked, as there is no DNA. The CDR3 here is CASSFGQGGPDTQYF.